Below are 28 T cell receptor beta chains sequenced from a single sample in a study of cytomegalovirus exposure and HLA in healthy donors. Primers for the PCR totalled 60 Vbeta and 13 Jbeta. Clones were read by immunoSEQ multiplex PCR, and TCRdb kept only the in-frame ones, dropping some. The sample holds 75,000 to 85,000 clones. Sequencing used PBMCs. These receptors were taken from a man aged 50 or older in good health and CMV-seronegative.

Here the CDR3 reads CASSLPGTYNEQFF. In DNA, the CDR3 is TGTGCCAGCAGCTTGCCCGGGACTTACAATGAGCAGTTCTTC. The chain couples TRBV5-8 to TRBJ2-1, with D possibly matching TRBD2 (6 bases). Germline CDR1 and CDR2: SGHTS and YDEGEE. The CDR3 length is 14 residues. Trimming stripped 1 base from V and 4 bases from J, with 9 bases between.

The chain employs TRBV6-1 and TRBJ1-5; the D is unclear. This CDR3 contains 15 residues. Looked up from germline, CDR1 is MNHNS and CDR2 is SASEGT. V was pared by 8 bases and J by 1 base, with 15 bases between. CDR3 DNA: TGTGCCAGCGAAGAGGAGTTTCTCAGCAATCAGCCCCAGCATTTT. Translation: CASEEEFLSNQPQHF.

The chain joins TRBV30 to TRBJ2-5; D uncertain. V was pared by 2 bases and J by 1 base, with 8 bases between. The germline V gene encodes CDR1 GTSNPN and CDR2 SVGIG (reference sequence). This CDR3 has 13 amino acids. The CDR3 bases are TGTGCCTGGAGTTTCAGTATCCAAGAGACCCAGTACTTC. This encodes CAWSFSIQETQYF.

V usage is TRBV9 and J usage is TRBJ1-6, with TRBD1 identical over 10 bases. The V gene end was trimmed by 2 bases and the J gene end by 9 bases; junction bases not matched to a gene: 2. In germline, CDR1 is SGDLS, CDR2 YYNGEE. This CDR3 has 14 amino acids. The CDR3 nucleotides are TGTGCCAGCAGCGTGACAGGGGGCTTTTCACCCCTCCACTTT. It specifies CASSVTGGFSPLHF.

The CDR3, as DNA: TGTGCCAGCAGCGGGGCGAACAGGGTTCAGGGCTACACCTTC. The encoded protein is CASSGANRVQGYTF. This rearrangement joins TRBV7-3 to TRBJ1-2, with D perhaps TRBD1 (6 bases). CDR3 length: 14 residues. Germline V gene sequence: CDR1 SGHTA, CDR2 FQGTGA. The V gene lost 5 bases and the J gene lost 8 bases, with 18 bases spanning the gap. The full variable domain, in which reference TRBV7-3 and TRBJ1-2 provide the parts outside the CDR3, is GAGVSQTPSNKVTEKGKYVELRCDPISGHTALYWYRQSLGQGPEFLIYFQGTGAADDSGLPNDRFFAVRPEGSVSTLKIQRTERGDSAVYLCASSGANRVQGYTFGSGTRLTVV.

The V and J genes are TRBV4-2 and TRBJ1-5; 8 bases map to TRBD1. The CDR3 consists of 15 residues. Losses at the gene ends were 4 bases for V and 1 base for J; bases not matched to a gene: 3. Per the germline V gene, CDR1 is LGHNA and CDR2 is YNFKEQ. This chain's CDR3 is CASSPQGVSNQPQHF. DNA of the CDR3: TGTGCCAGCAGCCCACAGGGGGTAAGCAATCAGCCCCAGCATTTT.

The chain employs TRBV30 and TRBJ2-7, with D possibly being TRBD1 (6 bases). V was pared by 5 bases and J by 1 base, with 9 bases between. CDR1 and CDR2 (germline): GTSNPN, SVGIG (reference sequence). The CDR3 contains 12 residues. The DNA of the CDR3 is TGTGCCTGGGCCCAGGGGTCCTACGAGCAGTACTTC. Protein product: CAWAQGSYEQYF.

This sequence joins TRBV28 and TRBJ2-6; TRBD1 matches 8 bases. Germline V gene data show CDR1 as MDHEN and CDR2 as SYDVKM. The CDR3 contains 15 residues. Trimming at V came to 7 bases and at J to 4 bases, leaving 6 bases not matched to a gene. CDR3 protein: CASTATGVGANVLTF. Here the CDR3 DNA reads TGTGCCAGCACCGCGACAGGGGTCGGGGCCAACGTCCTGACTTTC.

The genes are TRBV5-5 and TRBJ1-2; 7 nucleotides match TRBD1. Germline assignment: CDR1 SGHKS and CDR2 YYEKEE (reference sequence). V lost 4 bases, J lost 5 bases, and 11 bases stayed unmatched. CDR3 length: 15 amino acids. CDR3 bases: TGTGCCAGCAGCCTTAGGGACAGCCTTGGGTATGGCTACACCTTC. This encodes CASSLRDSLGYGYTF. Supplemented by reference TRBV5-5 and TRBJ1-2, the full variable domain reads DAGVTQSPTHLIKTRGQQVTLRCSPISGHKSVSWYQQVLGQGPQFIFQYYEKEERGRGNFPDRFSARQFPNYSSELNVNALLLGDSALYLCASSLRDSLGYGYTFGSGTRLTVV.

The rearrangement uses TRBV28 and TRBJ2-1; maybe TRBD2 (5 bases). The germline V gene has CDR1 MDHEN and CDR2 SYDVKM. V was cut by 3 bases and J by 10 bases, with 13 bases left in between. This CDR3 comprises 13 residues. The CDR3 DNA sequence: TGTGCCAGCAGTTTTCCTGAGAGGGTGGAGCAGTTCTTC. Its translation is CASSFPERVEQFF.

Regarding this clone: The same CDR3 is also encoded by other DNA sequences in this sample. V gene TRBV6-5 combines with J gene TRBJ1-6, with D unclear. The CDR3 runs to 16 residues. CDR1 is MNHEY and CDR2 is SVGAGI in the germline V gene. Trimming removed 2 bases at V and 4 bases at J, with 12 bases between. CDR3 sequence reads: CASSYQPPRYNSPLHF. Here the CDR3 DNA reads TGTGCCAGCAGTTACCAGCCACCCAGGTATAATTCACCCCTCCACTTT.

The chain combines TRBV18 with TRBJ2-2; 10 bases fit TRBD1. Trimming at V came to 1 base and at J to 4 bases, leaving 3 bases not matched to a gene. Germline-derived CDR1 and CDR2 are KGHSH and LQKENI. The CDR3 has 16 residues. The CDR3 sequence: CASSPRDRGRTGELFF. As DNA, the CDR3 is TGTGCCAGCTCACCACGTGACAGGGGGCGCACCGGGGAGCTGTTTTTT.

The J gene is TRBJ1-5, the V gene TRBV11-1; no clear D gene. This CDR3 comprises 15 residues. Trimming removed 2 bases at V and 3 bases at J, with 11 bases between. In germline, CDR1 is SGHAT, CDR2 FQDESV (reference sequence). As DNA, the CDR3 is TGTGCCAGCAGCTTATCCCCCTCAGTCAATCAGCCCCAGCATTTT. It specifies CASSLSPSVNQPQHF.

The V gene is TRBV7-6, the J gene TRBJ2-1, with D possibly matching TRBD2 (6 bases). The CDR3 has 17 amino acids. Germline CDR1 SGHVS, CDR2 FNYEAQ. Trimming pared 1 base from V and 2 bases from J, leaving 15 bases between. CDR3 region: CASSLEVRGGTYNEQFF. The CDR3 DNA sequence: TGTGCCAGCAGCTTAGAAGTAAGGGGCGGGACCTACAATGAGCAGTTCTTC.

The V call is TRBV6-4, the J call TRBJ1-5; the D is unclear. CDR1 is MRHNA and CDR2 is SNTAGT in the germline V gene. This CDR3 has 13 amino acids. Trimming took 4 bases from V and 5 from J, leaving 9 bases between them. The CDR3 protein is CASSAGEDQPQHF. CDR3 in DNA: TGTGCCAGCAGTGCTGGAGAAGATCAGCCCCAGCATTTT.

This chain joins TRBV5-4 and TRBJ1-4, with D possibly being TRBD1 (6 bases). V lost 4 bases and J lost 0, with 22 bases in between. Germline lookup yields CDR1 SGHNT and CDR2 YYREEE (reference sequence). CDR3 length equals 19 residues. The CDR3 spells CASSVTRRTGLATNEKLFF. The CDR3, as DNA: TGTGCCAGCAGCGTTACCCGTCGAACAGGGCTTGCAACTAATGAAAAACTGTTTTTT.

The chain uses TRBV7-2 and TRBJ1-5, with 8 positions matching TRBD1. V lost 6 bases to trimming and J lost 5 bases; unmatched junction nucleotides: 9. CDR3 length equals 15 residues. Germline-derived CDR1 and CDR2 are SGHTA and FQGNSA. In DNA form, the CDR3 reads TGTGCCAGCAGGCGGACAGGGCGAACGGATCAGCCCCAGCATTTT. Protein sequence: CASRRTGRTDQPQHF.

The genes are TRBV19 and TRBJ1-2, with 8 bases lining up with TRBD1. The CDR3 runs to 12 residues. J gave up 4 bases and V 8 bases, and 3 bases lay outside the gene matches. The germline CDR1 and CDR2 sequences are LNHDA and SQIVND (reference sequence). The CDR3 DNA reads TGTGCCAGTTTCGACAGGGGCTATGGCTACACCTTC. Protein: CASFDRGYGYTF. The whole variable domain, filled in from reference TRBV19 and TRBJ1-2, reads DGGITQSPKYLFRKEGQNVTLSCEQNLNHDAMYWYRQDPGQGLRLIYYSQIVNDFQKGDIAEGYSVSREKKESFPLTVTSAQKNPTAFYLCASFDRGYGYTFGSGTRLTVV.

The genes are TRBV6-1 and TRBJ1-5; 7 bases are shared with TRBD1. CDR3 length: 15 residues. CDR1 is MNHNS and CDR2 is SASEGT in the germline V gene. V dropped 8 bases and J dropped 6; count of bases not matched to a gene: 13. The CDR3 nucleotides are TGTGCCAGCGGGAGATTACAGGGGTTTACTCAGCCCCAGCATTTT. This codes for CASGRLQGFTQPQHF.

This chain links TRBV19 with TRBJ2-6; D unresolved. CDR3 length equals 16 residues. CDR1 is LNHDA, CDR2 SQIVND, per germline (reference sequence). The V gene lost 1 base and the J gene lost 4 bases, with 11 bases spanning the gap. In nucleotides, the CDR3 is TGTGCCAGTAGTATAGTCTCCGCGCCGGGGGCCAACGTCCTGACTTTC. This translates into CASSIVSAPGANVLTF.

The V call is TRBV4-2, the J call TRBJ2-1, with no clear D. V was trimmed by 0 bases and J by 9 bases, leaving 9 bases between them. This CDR3 is 13 amino acids long. Germline V lookup: CDR1 LGHNA, CDR2 YNFKEQ. The CDR3 loop reads CASSQDRRTEQFF. The CDR3 nucleotides read TGTGCCAGCAGCCAAGATCGTAGAACTGAGCAGTTCTTC.

The rearrangement uses TRBV7-3 and TRBJ1-2; 9 bases line up with TRBD1. The CDR3 sequence is 14 residues long. The V and J ends lost 4 bases and 7 bases, in that order; junction bases with no gene match: 7. Germline CDR1 SGHTA, CDR2 FQGTGA. CDR3 region: CASSSTGGGAGYTF. The CDR3 region has the DNA TGTGCCAGCAGCTCAACAGGGGGCGGAGCTGGCTACACCTTC.

V and J are TRBV28 and TRBJ1-3; no clear D gene. Germline V gene lookup returns CDR1 MDHEN and CDR2 SYDVKM. V gave up 3 bases and J gave up 4 bases, with 10 bases separating them. CDR3 length: 14 amino acids. This CDR3 reads CASSLGGWGNTIYF. The CDR3 DNA follows: TGTGCCAGCAGTTTGGGAGGGTGGGGAAACACCATATATTTT.

The rearrangement uses TRBV7-9 and TRBJ2-7, with 8 bases lining up with TRBD2. Germline CDR1 is SEHNR and CDR2 is FQNEAQ (reference sequence). The CDR3 has 14 amino acids. Trimming took 2 bases from V and 6 from J; bases not matched to a gene: 6. This chain's CDR3 is CASSLSASGLEQYF. The CDR3 DNA reads TGTGCCAGCAGCTTATCGGCTAGCGGGCTCGAGCAGTACTTC.

The rearrangement uses TRBV6-5 and TRBJ2-5; a weak D match, TRBD2 (6 bases). CDR3 length: 15 amino acids. The germline V gene has CDR1 MNHEY and CDR2 SVGAGI. Trimming shortened V by 0 bases and J by 2 bases, and 10 bases separated the two germline ends. The CDR3 DNA is TGTGCCAGCAGTTACTCGTACGGGACTCAAGAGACCCAGTACTTC. Translating it yields CASSYSYGTQETQYF.

The chain combines TRBV12-5 with TRBJ1-1; D not certain. Between the trimmed V and J ends, which lost 2 bases and 6 bases, there was a span of 7 bases. The CDR3 runs to 12 residues. In germline, CDR1 is LGHNT, CDR2 FRNRAP. The CDR3 loop reads CASGLTVAEAFF. The CDR3 nucleotides read TGTGCTAGTGGTTTGACGGTAGCTGAAGCTTTCTTT.

The V gene is TRBV2, the J gene TRBJ2-7, with D possibly being TRBD2 (5 bases). The V gene lost 3 bases and the J gene lost 6 bases, with 9 bases spanning the gap. The germline gives CDR1 SNHLY, CDR2 FYNNEI. The CDR3 spans 12 residues. CDR3 residues: CASSDHSGEQYF. In nucleotides, the CDR3 is TGTGCCAGCAGTGATCACAGCGGCGAGCAGTACTTC. Drawing the rest from reference TRBV2 and TRBJ2-7, the complete variable domain is EPEVTQTPSHQVTQMGQEVILRCVPISNHLYFYWYRQILGQKVEFLVSFYNNEISEKSEIFDDQFSVERPDGSNFTLKIRSTKLEDSAMYFCASSDHSGEQYFGPGTRLTVT.

This sequence joins TRBV7-2 and TRBJ1-2; weak D call: TRBD1 (6 bases). The CDR3 spans 15 residues. Germline CDR1 and CDR2: SGHTA and FQGNSA. The V end was cut by 0 bases, the J end by 7 bases, with 15 bases between. The CDR3 DNA sequence: TGTGCCAGCAGCTTAGCGGGAGGGGGGTTTGGTGGCTACACCTTC. It is translated as CASSLAGGGFGGYTF.